These 20 T cell receptor beta chains came from one sample sequenced in a study of T cell repertoires in MIS-A myocarditis. Profiling relied on immunoSEQ multiplex PCR, and the TCRdb table lists in-frame clones only, not all of them. The table has 5,000 to 7,500 clones, about 77% seen once; the top ten hold about three fifths. Sample: interventricular septum heart tissue obtained at autopsy. The receptors were gathered from a man aged 18 to 29 with fulminant myocarditis from multisystem inflammatory syndrome in adults (MIS-A) after COVID-19.

The chain has TRBV2 and TRBJ1-1, with D possibly TRBD1 on 5 matching bases. The CDR3 is 11 residues long. Trimming cost V 6 bases and J 3 bases, with 5 bases left between them. Looked up from germline, CDR1 is SNHLY and CDR2 is FYNNEI. The CDR3 coding sequence is TGTGCCAGCAGGACAGACACTGAAGCTTTCTTT. It specifies CASRTDTEAFF.

The genes are TRBV27 and TRBJ2-7; 11 nucleotides agree with TRBD2. Unmatched junction bases numbered 7, after V lost 3 bases and J lost 6 bases. CDR1 MNHEY and CDR2 SMNVEV come from the germline V gene (reference sequence). This CDR3 has 15 amino acids. The CDR3 loop is CASSLTSGNLGEQYF. The CDR3 DNA reads as TGTGCCAGCAGTTTGACTAGCGGGAATTTAGGCGAGCAGTACTTC.

The rearrangement links TRBV14 to TRBJ1-4; the D gene is possibly TRBD1 (6 bases). The germline gives CDR1 SGHDN, CDR2 FVKESK. The V end was cut by 0 bases, the J end by 0 bases, with 29 bases between. This CDR3 comprises 23 residues. DNA for the CDR3: TGTGCCAGCAGCCAAGATTTGGGGGGGCCGGGGAGGGGCCCGAATGCAACTAATGAAAAACTGTTTTTT. Translated, it gives CASSQDLGGPGRGPNATNEKLFF.

This clone occurred a few times. Germline and junction disagree at one end, which may indicate a read error. This chain joins TRBV4-2 and TRBJ2-1; D call uncertain. CDR1 and CDR2 (germline): LGHNA, YNFKEQ. The CDR3 extends over 15 amino acids. The CDR3 DNA reads TGTGCCAGCAGCCAAGATATAGGCTCCCACAATGAGCAGTTCTTC. This gives the protein CASSQDIGSHNEQFF.

The CDR3 sequence is CASTSELGYEQYF. The DNA for the CDR3 is TGTGCCAGTACCTCTGAACTGGGATACGAGCAGTACTTC. V is TRBV19 and J is TRBJ2-7; D remains unclear. CDR3 length: 13 residues. CDR1 and CDR2 (germline): LNHDA, SQIVND (reference sequence). Trimming stripped 7 bases from V and 4 bases from J, with 14 bases between.

CDR3: CASSYRTANTEAFF. The DNA for the CDR3 is TGTGCCAGCAGTTACCGGACGGCGAACACTGAAGCTTTCTTT. This sequence joins TRBV6-5 and TRBJ1-1; D is uncertain. V was trimmed by 2 bases and J by 1 base, leaving 8 bases between them. Germline V gives CDR1 MNHEY, CDR2 SVGAGI. The CDR3 totals 14 residues.

The table lists this clone with a few counts. The J gene is TRBJ2-6, the V gene TRBV2; the match to TRBD1 covers 7 bases. This CDR3 spans 15 amino acids. Germline V gives CDR1 SNHLY, CDR2 FYNNEI. V trimming: 5 bases; J trimming: 2 bases; junction bases outside the gene matches: 3. The CDR3 bases are TGTGCCAGCAGTTCTACAGGGGCTGGGGCCAACGTCCTGACTTTC. Translating gives CASSSTGAGANVLTF.

A single count supports this clone. This chain links TRBV29-1 with TRBJ1-1; 8 nucleotides align to TRBD1. This CDR3 region has 15 residues. V was pared by 6 bases and J by 0 bases, with 9 bases of the junction left unmatched. Germline-derived CDR1 and CDR2 are SQVTM and ANQGSEA. This chain's CDR3 is CSVRQGSGMNTEAFF. CDR3 DNA: TGCAGCGTACGACAGGGGTCGGGGATGAACACTGAAGCTTTCTTT.

V and J are TRBV19 and TRBJ2-6, with 12 bases identical to TRBD1. V dropped 8 bases and J dropped 0; count of bases not matched to a gene: 14. Germline values: CDR1 LNHDA, CDR2 SQIVND (reference sequence). The CDR3 runs to 20 residues. The CDR3 DNA is TGTGCCAGTGAAGGATGGGACAGGGGGCCCGGTAGCTCTGGGGCCAACGTCCTGACTTTC. Its translation is CASEGWDRGPGSSGANVLTF. The complete variable domain, with remaining parts taken from reference TRBV19 and TRBJ2-6, reads DGGITQSPKYLFRKEGQNVTLSCEQNLNHDAMYWYRQDPGQGLRLIYYSQIVNDFQKGDIAEGYSVSREKKESFPLTVTSAQKNPTAFYLCASEGWDRGPGSSGANVLTFGAGSRLTVL.

The chain has TRBV10-3 and TRBJ1-1, with 8 bases lining up with TRBD1. The ends lost 6 bases at V and 0 bases at J; junction bases unmatched: 6. This CDR3 comprises 15 residues. Per germline, CDR1 ENHRY and CDR2 SYGVKD. The CDR3 DNA reads as TGTGCCATCAGCCCTGACAGGGGTCTGAACACTGAAGCTTTCTTT. It yields the protein CAISPDRGLNTEAFF.

V usage is TRBV5-1 and J usage is TRBJ2-4, with D possibly TRBD2 on 5 matching bases. This CDR3 contains 17 residues. Trimming took 1 base from V and 3 from J, leaving 17 bases between them. Germline loops: CDR1 SGHRS, CDR2 YFSETQ. The CDR3 DNA follows: TGCGCCAGCAGCTTGAGTGGGGATCCGGCGGGCAAAAACATTCAGTACTTC. Amino acids: CASSLSGDPAGKNIQYF. Together with reference TRBV5-1 and TRBJ2-4, the CDR3 gives the full variable domain: KAGVTQTPRYLIKTRGQQVTLSCSPISGHRSVSWYQQTPGQGLQFLFEYFSETQRNKGNFPGRFSGRQFSNSRSEMNVSTLELGDSALYLCASSLSGDPAGKNIQYFGAGTRLSVL.

The table lists this clone with a count of one. The chain recombines TRBV5-5 with TRBJ2-6; D unclear. CDR1 is SGHKS and CDR2 is YYEKEE in the germline V gene (reference sequence). The CDR3 covers 14 residues. Trimming took 7 bases from V and 0 from J, leaving 8 bases between them. The CDR3 loop is CASEPDSGANVLTF. In DNA, the CDR3 is TGTGCCAGCGAACCAGACTCTGGGGCCAACGTCCTGACTTTC. Filled out from reference TRBV5-5 and TRBJ2-6, the complete variable domain reads DAGVTQSPTHLIKTRGQQVTLRCSPISGHKSVSWYQQVLGQGPQFIFQYYEKEERGRGNFPDRFSARQFPNYSSELNVNALLLGDSALYLCASEPDSGANVLTFGAGSRLTVL.

This chain uses TRBV2 with TRBJ1-3; TRBD1 agrees at 7 bases. This CDR3 region has 13 residues. J lost 8 bases, V lost 7 bases, and 8 bases had no gene match. Germline assignment: CDR1 SNHLY and CDR2 FYNNEI. The CDR3 bases are TGTGCCAGCATGGGCAGGGGGAGAGACACCATATATTTT. Translated, it gives CASMGRGRDTIYF.

The chain recombines TRBV5-6 with TRBJ2-7; TRBD1 matches 7 bases. CDR1 is SGHDT, CDR2 YYEEEE, per germline. The CDR3 spans 16 residues. Germline trimming cut 0 bases from V and 3 bases from J; bases unmatched to any gene: 9. DNA of the CDR3: TGTGCCAGCAGCTTGGTTAAGAGGGGGCCTAGCTACGAGCAGTACTTC. This codes for CASSLVKRGPSYEQYF.

The rearrangement joins TRBV7-2 to TRBJ2-7, with D hard to call. The germline gives CDR1 SGHTA, CDR2 FQGNSA. This CDR3 is 12 amino acids long. V lost 5 bases, J lost 4 bases, and 9 bases lay in between. The CDR3 DNA is TGTGCCAGCAGCGTCCCCTATTACGAGCAGTACTTC. It translates to CASSVPYYEQYF.

V is TRBV12-3 or TRBV12-4 and J is TRBJ1-1, with D unresolved. The CDR3 is made up of 12 amino acids. V lost 1 base and J 7 bases, leaving 7 bases between the germline ends. CDR3 DNA: TGTGCCAGCAGTTTAGTAGCCTTTGAAGCTTTCTTT. It encodes CASSLVAFEAFF.

The chain links TRBV24-1 to TRBJ1-2; 7 nucleotides line up with TRBD1. CDR3 size: 18 residues. The germline CDR1 and CDR2 sequences are KGHDR and SFDVKD. Trimming took 2 bases from V and 4 from J; bases not matched to a gene: 15. The CDR3 DNA reads as TGTGCCACCAGTGATTCCGGCTACCCGGGACAGCGGAGCTATGGCTACACCTTC. Its translation: CATSDSGYPGQRSYGYTF.

The chain links TRBV11-2 to TRBJ1-5; D unresolved. The CDR3 is 14 amino acids. Germline CDR1 SGHAT, CDR2 FQNNGV. Trimming removed 3 bases from V and 0 bases from J, with 6 bases in between. CDR3 in DNA: TGTGCCAGCAGCTTCACAAATAGCAATCAGCCCCAGCATTTT. Translating gives CASSFTNSNQPQHF. Supplemented by reference TRBV11-2 and TRBJ1-5, the full variable domain reads EAGVAQSPRYKIIEKRQSVAFWCNPISGHATLYWYQQILGQGPKLLIQFQNNGVVDDSQLPKDRFSAERLKGVDSTLKIQPAKLEDSAVYLCASSFTNSNQPQHFGDGTRLSIL.

The V call is TRBV5-1, the J call TRBJ2-2; D is tentatively TRBD1 or TRBD2 (5 bases each). The V gene's germline CDR1 is SGHRS and CDR2 YFSETQ. The CDR3 runs to 14 residues. Trimming stripped 0 bases from V and 7 bases from J, with 10 bases between. The CDR3 region is CASSLVARGGELFF. DNA for the CDR3: TGCGCCAGCAGCTTGGTAGCGAGGGGCGGGGAGCTGTTTTTT.

V and J are TRBV30 and TRBJ1-5; a possible D gene is TRBD1 (5 bases). The germline V and J ends were trimmed by 5 bases and 3 bases, with 11 bases remaining between them. The germline gives CDR1 GTSNPN, CDR2 SVGIG (reference sequence). The CDR3 has 13 residues. CDR3 bases: TGTGCCTGGTCGGGGGGTAACAATCAGCCCCAGCATTTT. Residues: CAWSGGNNQPQHF.